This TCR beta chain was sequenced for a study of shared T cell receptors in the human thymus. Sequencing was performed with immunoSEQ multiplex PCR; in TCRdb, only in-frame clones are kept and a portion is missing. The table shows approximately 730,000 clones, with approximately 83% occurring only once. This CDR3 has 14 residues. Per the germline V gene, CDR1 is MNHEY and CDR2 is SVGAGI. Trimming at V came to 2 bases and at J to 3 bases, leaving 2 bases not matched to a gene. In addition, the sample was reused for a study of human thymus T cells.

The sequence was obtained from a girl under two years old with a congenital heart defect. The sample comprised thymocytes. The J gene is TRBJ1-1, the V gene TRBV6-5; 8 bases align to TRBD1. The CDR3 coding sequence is TGTGCCAGCAGTTACCAGGGGGCGGACACTGAAGCTTTCTTT. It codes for CASSYQGADTEAFF.